Reported below is one T cell receptor (beta chain). What it binds is not known. In germline, CDR1 is LNHDA, CDR2 SQIVND (reference sequence). The CDR3 is made up of 15 amino acids. V gave up 5 bases and J gave up 4 bases, with 15 bases separating them. The PCR employed 60 Vbeta primers together with 13 Jbeta primers. The data were produced by immunoSEQ multiplex PCR, yet TCRdb's version contains in-frame clones alone and is incomplete. This table holds 100,000 to 150,000 clones, around 80% found once. This sample stems from a study of cytomegalovirus exposure and HLA in healthy donors. Study outcomes and limitations: A list of 150 to 200 TCR beta chains associated with cytomegalovirus was given. Researchers reported in a later analysis that a missense DCLRE1C variant was tied to TCR beta V- and J-gene trimming.

This receptor was taken from a young man in good health and CMV-seropositive. Sequencing was performed on PBMCs. This sequence joins TRBV19 and TRBJ1-3; possibly TRBD1 for D (6 bases). The CDR3 coding sequence is TGTGCCAGTAGTGCGTCCAACAGGGCCGGAAACACCATATATTTT. Its protein is CASSASNRAGNTIYF.